This T cell receptor (beta chain) was sequenced during a study of PD-1 blockade in classical Hodgkin lymphoma. General study results and limits: Relapsed/refractory patients reportedly had lower baseline diversity than newly diagnosed patients.

The time point here: cycle 4 day 1 (C4D1), after less than 7 weeks of nivolumab. Each and every patient relapsed after autologous stem cell transplantation, and patients got differing brentuximab vedotin exposure. The method was immunoSEQ multiplex PCR; TCRdb's version includes in-frame clones alone and lacks a portion of them. In the table there are approximately 29,000 clones, roughly four fifths of which are singletons. Details on this clone: Its antigen is undetermined. A junction boundary mismatches the germline segment, possibly from a read error.

The sequencing here drew on peripheral blood mononuclear cells (PBMCs), taken before the fourth cycle of nivolumab. This TCR came from a human donor with classical Hodgkin lymphoma.

The CDR3 DNA is TGTGCTAGCAGCTTAAGGGGTCTCACCGGGGAGCTGTTTTTT. It encodes CASSLRGLTGELFF. The chain couples TRBV7-7 to TRBJ2-2, with D perhaps matching TRBD1 (5 bases). Per germline, CDR1 SSHAT and CDR2 FNYEAQ (reference sequence). There are 14 residues in the CDR3.